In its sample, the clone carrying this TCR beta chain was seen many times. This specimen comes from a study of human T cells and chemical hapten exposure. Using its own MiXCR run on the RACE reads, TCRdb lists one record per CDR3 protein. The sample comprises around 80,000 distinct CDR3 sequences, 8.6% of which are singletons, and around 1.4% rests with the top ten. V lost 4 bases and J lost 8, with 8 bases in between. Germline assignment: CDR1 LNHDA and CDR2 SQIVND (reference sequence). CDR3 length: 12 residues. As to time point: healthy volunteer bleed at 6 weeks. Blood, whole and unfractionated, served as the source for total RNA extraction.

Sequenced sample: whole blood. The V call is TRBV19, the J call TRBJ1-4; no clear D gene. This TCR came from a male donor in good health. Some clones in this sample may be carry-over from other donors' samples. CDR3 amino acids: CASSTAREKLFF. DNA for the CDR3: TGTGCCAGTAGTACGGCCCGGGAAAAACTGTTTTTT.